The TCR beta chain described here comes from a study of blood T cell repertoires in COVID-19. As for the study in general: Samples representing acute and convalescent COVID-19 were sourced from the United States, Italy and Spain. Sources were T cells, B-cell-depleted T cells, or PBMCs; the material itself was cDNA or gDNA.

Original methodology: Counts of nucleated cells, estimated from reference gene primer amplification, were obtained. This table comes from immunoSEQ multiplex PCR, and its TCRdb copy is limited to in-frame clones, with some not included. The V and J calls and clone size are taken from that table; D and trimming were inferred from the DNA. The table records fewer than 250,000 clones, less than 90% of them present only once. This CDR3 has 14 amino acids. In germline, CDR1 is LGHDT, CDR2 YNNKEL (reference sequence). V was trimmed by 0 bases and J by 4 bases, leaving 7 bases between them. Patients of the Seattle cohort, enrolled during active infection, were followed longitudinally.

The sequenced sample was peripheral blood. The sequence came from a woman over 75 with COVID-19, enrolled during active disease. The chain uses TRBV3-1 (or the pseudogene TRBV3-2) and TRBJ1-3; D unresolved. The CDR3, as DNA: TGTGCCAGCAGCCAAGAGGCTGAAGGAAACACCATATATTTT. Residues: CASSQEAEGNTIYF.